The clone carrying this T cell receptor beta chain was picked up many times. Its target is not known. The record originates from a study of CD8 T cells in ankylosing spondylitis. Whole-study results and caveats: Clones tied to disease were said to be significantly enriched in matched ankylosing spondylitis synovial fluid. What seemed typical of ankylosing spondylitis blood was a TCR beta motif built from about eight highly homologous variants. CD8+ disease-linked clones were present at relatively low frequencies in blood.

It was by quantitative 5'-RACE with molecular barcodes that TCR beta libraries were made. One entry per CDR3 protein results from TCRdb running MiXCR on the 5' RACE reads. The sample carries approximately 200,000 distinct CDR3 sequences, over 10% recorded once. CDR3 length equals 8 residues. With 3 bases removed from V and 14 bases from J, the gap between germline ends came to 4 bases. Germline CDR1 and CDR2: SEHNR and FQNEAQ (reference sequence). The TCR originated in a male donor with ankylosing spondylitis or in good health (not recorded which). Sequencing was performed on blood, either unsorted or a sorted T cell fraction (not recorded which). The chain has TRBV7-9 and TRBJ1-2; no clear D gene. CDR3 nucleotide sequence: TGTGCCAGCAGCTTGGAGACCTTC. Its protein is CASSLETF.